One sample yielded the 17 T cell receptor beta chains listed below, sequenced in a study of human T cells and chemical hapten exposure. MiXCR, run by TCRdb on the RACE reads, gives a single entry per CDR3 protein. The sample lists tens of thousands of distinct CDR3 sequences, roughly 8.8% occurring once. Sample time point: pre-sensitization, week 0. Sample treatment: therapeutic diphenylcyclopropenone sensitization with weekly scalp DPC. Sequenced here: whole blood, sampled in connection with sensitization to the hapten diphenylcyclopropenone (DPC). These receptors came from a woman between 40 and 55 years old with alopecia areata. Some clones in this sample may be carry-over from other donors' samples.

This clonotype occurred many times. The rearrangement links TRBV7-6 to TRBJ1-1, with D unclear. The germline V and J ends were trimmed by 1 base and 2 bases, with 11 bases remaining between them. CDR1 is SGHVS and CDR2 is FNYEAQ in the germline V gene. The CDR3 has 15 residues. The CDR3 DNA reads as TGTGCCAGCAGCTTAGACTTCCTGCTTAACACTGAAGCTTTCTTT. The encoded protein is CASSLDFLLNTEAFF.

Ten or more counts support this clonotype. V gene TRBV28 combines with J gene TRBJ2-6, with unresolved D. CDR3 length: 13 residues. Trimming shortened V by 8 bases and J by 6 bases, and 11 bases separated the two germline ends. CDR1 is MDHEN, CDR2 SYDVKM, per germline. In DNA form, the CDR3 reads TGTGCCAGCCGCCTAAGCGTGGCCAACGTCCTGACTTTC. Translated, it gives CASRLSVANVLTF. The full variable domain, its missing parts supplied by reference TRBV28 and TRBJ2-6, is DVKVTQSSRYLVKRTGEKVFLECVQDMDHENMFWYRQDPGLGLRLIYFSYDVKMKEKGDIPEGYSVSREKKERFSLILESASTNQTSMYLCASRLSVANVLTFGAGSRLTVL.

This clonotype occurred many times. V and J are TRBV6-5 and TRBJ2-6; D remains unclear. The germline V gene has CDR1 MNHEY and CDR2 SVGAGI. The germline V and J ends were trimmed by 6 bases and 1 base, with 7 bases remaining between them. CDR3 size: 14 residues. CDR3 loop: CASRGISGANVLTF. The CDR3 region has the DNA TGTGCCAGCAGGGGAATATCTGGGGCCAACGTCCTGACTTTC.

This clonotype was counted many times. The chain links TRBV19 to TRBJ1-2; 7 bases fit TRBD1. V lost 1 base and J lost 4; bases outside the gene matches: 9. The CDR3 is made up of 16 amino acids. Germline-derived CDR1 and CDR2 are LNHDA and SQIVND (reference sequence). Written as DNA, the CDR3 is TGTGCCAGTAGTATAGCGTCGCCAGGGGGGGGCTATGGCTACACCTTC. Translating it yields CASSIASPGGGYGYTF.

The CDR3 loop is CASSQEYRWGGTDTQYF. The DNA of the CDR3 is TGCGCCAGCAGCCAAGAGTATAGGTGGGGGGGCACAGATACGCAGTATTTT. V and J are TRBV4-3 and TRBJ2-3; possibly TRBD2 for D (6 bases). Trimming pared 0 bases from V and 1 base from J, leaving 14 bases between. CDR1 is LGHNA and CDR2 is YSLEER in the germline V gene. CDR3 length: 17 residues.

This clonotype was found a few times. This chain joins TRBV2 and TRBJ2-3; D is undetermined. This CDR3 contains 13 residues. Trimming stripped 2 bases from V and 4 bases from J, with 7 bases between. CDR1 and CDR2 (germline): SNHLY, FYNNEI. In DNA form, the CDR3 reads TGTGCCAGCAGTGAAAGGGCCCCAGATACGCAGTATTTT. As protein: CASSERAPDTQYF. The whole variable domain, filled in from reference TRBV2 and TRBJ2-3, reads EPEVTQTPSHQVTQMGQEVILRCVPISNHLYFYWYRQILGQKVEFLVSFYNNEISEKSEIFDDQFSVERPDGSNFTLKIRSTKLEDSAMYFCASSERAPDTQYFGPGTRLTVL.

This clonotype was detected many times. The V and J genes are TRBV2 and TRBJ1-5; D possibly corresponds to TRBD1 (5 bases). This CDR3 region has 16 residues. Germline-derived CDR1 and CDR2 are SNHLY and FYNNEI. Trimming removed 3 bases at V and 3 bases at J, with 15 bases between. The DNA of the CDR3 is TGTGCCAGCAGTGAGGAATCGACAGCCCTCAATCAGCCCCAGCATTTT. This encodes CASSEESTALNQPQHF.

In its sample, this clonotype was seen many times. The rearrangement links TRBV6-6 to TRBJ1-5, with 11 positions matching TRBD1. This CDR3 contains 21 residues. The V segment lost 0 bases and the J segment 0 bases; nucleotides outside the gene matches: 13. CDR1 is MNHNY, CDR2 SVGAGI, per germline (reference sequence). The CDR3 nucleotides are TGTGCCAGCAGTTACTCGATCTTTCGGGGACAGGGGGGTTCTAGCAATCAGCCCCAGCATTTT. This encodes CASSYSIFRGQGGSSNQPQHF.

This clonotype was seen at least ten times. CDR3 DNA sequence: TGCAGTGCAAATAGAGGGGAGAGCGGCAGGGAAAATGAAAAACTGTTTTTT. Amino acids: CSANRGESGRENEKLFF. V gene TRBV20-1 combines with J gene TRBJ1-4, with D possibly being TRBD1 (5 bases). The ends were cut back, 6 bases at V and 5 bases at J, with 25 bases in the middle. This CDR3 is 17 amino acids long. The germline gives CDR1 DFQATT, CDR2 SNEGSKA (reference sequence).

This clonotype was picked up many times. CDR3 DNA: TGCAGCGTGGACTACAGGGGGATTGGCAAAAACATTCAGTACTTC. It is translated as CSVDYRGIGKNIQYF. The gene calls are TRBV29-1 and TRBJ2-4, with 8 bases matching TRBD1. The V and J ends lost 6 bases and 3 bases, in that order; junction bases with no gene match: 10. CDR3 length: 15 residues. Germline V gene lookup returns CDR1 SQVTM and CDR2 ANQGSEA.

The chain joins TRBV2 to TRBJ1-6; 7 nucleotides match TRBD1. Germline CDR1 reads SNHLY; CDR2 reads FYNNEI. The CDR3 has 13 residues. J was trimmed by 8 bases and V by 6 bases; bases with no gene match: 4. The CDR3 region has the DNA TGTGCCAGCAGGGGACAGCTCGATTCACCCCTCCACTTT. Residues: CASRGQLDSPLHF.

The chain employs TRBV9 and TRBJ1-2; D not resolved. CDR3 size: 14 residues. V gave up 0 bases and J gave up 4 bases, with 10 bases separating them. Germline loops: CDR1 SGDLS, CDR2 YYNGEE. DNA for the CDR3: TGTGCCAGCAGCGTAGATTCAGAATCCTATGGCTACACCTTC. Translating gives CASSVDSESYGYTF.

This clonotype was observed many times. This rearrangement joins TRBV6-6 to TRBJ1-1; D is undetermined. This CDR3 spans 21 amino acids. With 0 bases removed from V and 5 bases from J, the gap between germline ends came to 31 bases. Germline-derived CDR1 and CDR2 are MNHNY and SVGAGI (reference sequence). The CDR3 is CASSYSTFDYSLREWSTEAFF. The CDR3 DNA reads TGTGCCAGCAGTTACTCGACCTTCGACTACTCCTTAAGGGAATGGAGTACTGAAGCTTTCTTT.

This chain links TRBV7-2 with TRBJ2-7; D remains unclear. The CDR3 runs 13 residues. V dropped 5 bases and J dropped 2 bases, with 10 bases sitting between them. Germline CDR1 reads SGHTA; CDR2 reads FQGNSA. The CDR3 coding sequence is TGTGCCAGCAGCCCCTACAGCACCTACGAGCAGTACTTC. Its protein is CASSPYSTYEQYF. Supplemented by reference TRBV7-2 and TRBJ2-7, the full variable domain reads GAGVSQSPSNKVTEKGKDVELRCDPISGHTALYWYRQSLGQGLEFLIYFQGNSAPDKSGLPSDRFSAERTGGSVSTLTIQRTQQEDSAVYLCASSPYSTYEQYFGPGTRLTVT.

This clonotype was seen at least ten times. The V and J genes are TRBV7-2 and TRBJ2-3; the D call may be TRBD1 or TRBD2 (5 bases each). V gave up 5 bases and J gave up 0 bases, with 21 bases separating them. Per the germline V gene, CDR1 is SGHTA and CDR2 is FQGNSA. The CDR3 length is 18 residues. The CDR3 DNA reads TGTGCCAGCAGCCCAGGGCCAGGGAGAATCACTAGCACAGATACGCAGTATTTT. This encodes CASSPGPGRITSTDTQYF.

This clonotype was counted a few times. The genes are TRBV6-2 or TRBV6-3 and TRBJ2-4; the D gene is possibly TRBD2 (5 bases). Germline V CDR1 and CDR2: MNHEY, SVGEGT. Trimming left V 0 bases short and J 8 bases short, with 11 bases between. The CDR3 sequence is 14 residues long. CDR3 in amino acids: CASSYSTSGDIQYF. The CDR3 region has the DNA TGTGCCAGCAGTTACTCCACTAGTGGCGACATTCAGTACTTC.

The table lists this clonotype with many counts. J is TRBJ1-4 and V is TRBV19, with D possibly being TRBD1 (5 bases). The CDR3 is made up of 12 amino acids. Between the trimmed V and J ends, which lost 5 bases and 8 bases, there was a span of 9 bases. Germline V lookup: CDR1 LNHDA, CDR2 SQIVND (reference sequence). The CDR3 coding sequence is TGTGCCAGTAGTCAGGGACGGGAAAAACTGTTTTTT. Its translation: CASSQGREKLFF.